The rows below give T cell receptor beta chains drawn from one sample of a study of blood T cell repertoires in COVID-19. Clones were sequenced by immunoSEQ multiplex PCR, and TCRdb holds only the in-frame ones, with some missing. Found here are around 370,000 clones, more than 75% of them singletons; the top ten hold 1.2%. The source material was PBMCs or T cells enriched from blood (not recorded which). The receptors derive from a woman aged 18-29 years who had recovered from COVID-19. Each CDR3 is given with its conserved first and last residue. Fields, in order: V gene, J gene, clone size, D gene, CDR3 protein, CDR3 DNA. D genes are given only for firm matches. Some rows have no size entry. The others give once, few or many, or a class for an expanded clone.

TRBV9	TRBJ1-5	.	TRBD1	CARPLTGTGDRNQPQHF	TGTGCCAGACCTCTTACAGGGACAGGGGACCGCAATCAGCCCCAGCATTTT
TRBV15	TRBJ2-7	.	.	CATSRYSSYEQYF	TGTGCCACCAGCCGGTACAGCTCCTACGAGCAGTACTTC
TRBV12-5	TRBJ1-2	.	.	CASGRLGFRGYTF	TGTGCTAGTGGCCGACTAGGGTTTCGCGGCTACACCTTC
TRBV3-1/TRBV3-2	TRBJ1-1	.	.	CASSQSSGRPEAFF	TGTGCCAGCAGCCAATCTTCAGGGCGGCCGGAAGCTTTCTTT
TRBV6-5	TRBJ1-5	.	.	CASRPGFNQPQHF	TGTGCCAGCAGACCGGGATTCAATCAGCCCCAGCATTTT
TRBV7-9	TRBJ2-1	.	TRBD1	CASSLRGLLTRVVQFF	TGTGCCAGCAGCTTGAGGGGGCTTCTGACCCGCGTTGTGCAGTTCTTC
TRBV10-1	TRBJ2-7	.	TRBD1	CASSDGQGKDEQYF	TGCGCCAGCAGTGATGGACAGGGGAAGGACGAGCAGTACTTC
TRBV6-2/TRBV6-3	TRBJ2-1	.	TRBD1	CASSYQEQGARNEQFF	TGTGCCAGCAGTTACCAAGAACAGGGGGCGAGGAATGAGCAGTTCTTC
TRBV27	TRBJ1-1	.	TRBD1	CASSSQGAPAFF	TGTGCCAGCAGTTCCCAGGGGGCGCCGGCTTTCTTT
TRBV7-9	TRBJ1-5	.	.	CASSLTGNQPQHF	TGTGCCAGCAGCTTAACGGGCAATCAGCCCCAGCATTTT
TRBV6-5	TRBJ2-1	.	TRBD2	CASSYSLAEPNNEQFF	TGTGCCAGCAGTTACTCCCTAGCGGAACCGAACAATGAGCAGTTCTTC
TRBV3-1/TRBV3-2	TRBJ1-6	.	TRBD1	CASSHRQGDSPLHF	TGTGCCAGCAGCCATAGACAGGGAGATTCACCCCTCCACTTT
TRBV10-1	TRBJ1-1	.	TRBD1	CASSEPGQGGELTEAFF	TGCGCCAGCAGTGAGCCGGGACAGGGTGGGGAGTTGACTGAAGCTTTCTTT
TRBV6-5	TRBJ1-1	.	.	CASAQARGRNTEAFF	TGTGCCAGCGCACAGGCCAGGGGACGGAACACTGAAGCTTTCTTT
TRBV9	TRBJ2-1	.	TRBD2	CASSVELGLAVYNEQFF	TGTGCCAGCAGCGTAGAATTGGGACTAGCGGTCTACAATGAGCAGTTCTTC
TRBV5-1	TRBJ1-4	.	TRBD1	CASSLGQGINEKLFF	TGCGCCAGCAGCTTAGGACAGGGAATCAATGAAAAACTGTTTTTT
TRBV27	TRBJ1-6	.	.	CASSFQDAGENSPLHF	TGTGCCAGCAGTTTCCAGGATGCGGGCGAGAATTCACCCCTCCACTTT
TRBV4-1	TRBJ1-4	.	.	CASSQVTRQLHEKLFF	TGCGCCAGCAGCCAAGTTACCCGTCAGTTACATGAAAAACTGTTTTTT
TRBV11-2	TRBJ2-5	.	TRBD2	CASSFGGSSGGIETQYF	TGTGCCAGCAGCTTTGGGGGAAGTAGCGGGGGAATAGAGACCCAGTACTTC
TRBV7-9	TRBJ2-3	.	TRBD2	CASSPTGGGWDTQYF	TGTGCCAGCAGCCCGACCGGCGGGGGGTGGGATACGCAGTATTTT
TRBV7-9	TRBJ2-1	.	TRBD1	CASRNQGALGEQFF	TGTGCCAGCAGGAACCAGGGGGCGCTTGGTGAGCAGTTCTTC
TRBV5-1	TRBJ2-7	.	TRBD1	CASSGDSTSYEQYF	TGCGCCAGCAGCGGGGACAGCACGTCCTACGAGCAGTACTTC
TRBV2	TRBJ1-4	.	TRBD1	CASSRRQGAGEKLFF	TGTGCCAGCAGTCGACGACAGGGGGCTGGCGAAAAACTGTTTTTT
TRBV25-1	TRBJ1-1	.	TRBD1	CASSEWTGGDLSEAFF	TGTGCCAGCAGTGAATGGACAGGGGGCGATCTCTCTGAAGCTTTCTTT
TRBV5-1	TRBJ1-4	.	.	CASSADSYSTNEKLFF	TGCGCCAGCAGCGCAGACAGTTACTCAACTAATGAAAAACTGTTTTTT
TRBV4-1	TRBJ1-5	.	.	CASSPIDGHNQPQHF	TGCGCCAGCAGCCCTATTGACGGACACAATCAGCCCCAGCATTTT
TRBV6-5	TRBJ1-2	.	.	CASSYSRSFYGYTF	TGTGCCAGCAGTTACTCGAGAAGCTTCTATGGCTACACCTTC
TRBV9	TRBJ1-6	.	.	CASSAAQGSSVSPLHF	TGTGCCAGCAGCGCCGCCCAGGGGTCTTCAGTCTCACCCCTCCACTTT
TRBV4-1	TRBJ2-3	once	.	CASSQDLETGSTDTQYF	TGCGCCAGCAGCCAAGATCTTGAAACAGGGTCCACAGATACGCAGTATTTT
TRBV7-9	TRBJ1-2	.	TRBD1	CASSSATGYGYTF	TGTGCCAGCAGCTCCGCGACAGGGTACGGCTACACCTTC
TRBV7-9	TRBJ2-1	.	TRBD2	CASSLSLGVGRGFYNEQFF	TGTGCCAGCAGCTTGTCCCTGGGGGTAGGGCGGGGGTTCTACAATGAGCAGTTCTTC